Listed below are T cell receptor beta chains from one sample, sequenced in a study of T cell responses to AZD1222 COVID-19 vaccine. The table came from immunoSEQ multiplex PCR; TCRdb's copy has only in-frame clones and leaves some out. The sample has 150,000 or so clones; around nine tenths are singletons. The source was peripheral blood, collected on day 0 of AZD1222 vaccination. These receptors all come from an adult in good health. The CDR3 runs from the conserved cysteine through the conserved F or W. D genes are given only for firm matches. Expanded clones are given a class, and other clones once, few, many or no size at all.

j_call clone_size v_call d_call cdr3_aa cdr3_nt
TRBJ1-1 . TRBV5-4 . CASSWVSKDTEAFF TGTGCCAGCAGCTGGGTGTCTAAGGACACTGAAGCTTTCTTT
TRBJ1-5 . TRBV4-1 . CASSHPLVEGEWNQPQHF TGCGCCAGCAGCCATCCCCTCGTAGAGGGGGAATGGAATCAGCCCCAGCATTTT
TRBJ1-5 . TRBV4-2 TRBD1 CASSQEGGRTGDTQPQHF TGTGCCAGCAGCCAAGAGGGGGGTCGGACAGGGGATACTCAGCCCCAGCATTTT
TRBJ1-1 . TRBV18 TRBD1 CASSPPKTGGITEAFF TGTGCCAGCTCACCACCGAAGACAGGGGGCATCACTGAAGCTTTCTTT
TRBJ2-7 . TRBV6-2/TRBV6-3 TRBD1 CASSWDRDHEQYF TGTGCCAGCAGTTGGGACAGGGACCACGAGCAGTACTTC
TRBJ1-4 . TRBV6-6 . CASSRDPGTSEKLFF TGTGCCAGCAGCCGAGATCCCGGGACAAGCGAAAAACTGTTTTTT
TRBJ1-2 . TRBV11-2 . CASSLDPGGGHYGYTF TGTGCCAGCAGCTTAGATCCGGGCGGGGGTCACTATGGCTACACCTTC
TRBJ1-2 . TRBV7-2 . CASSRGQNYGYTF TGTGCCAGCAGCCGAGGGCAGAACTATGGCTACACCTTC
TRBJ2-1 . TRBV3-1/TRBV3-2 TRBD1 CASSQVLRGQAPDEQFF TGTGCCAGCAGCCAAGTTTTGCGGGGACAGGCTCCCGATGAGCAGTTCTTC
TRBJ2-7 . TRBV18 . CASSPEQKAGYLLGSTEQYF TGTGCCAGCTCACCCGAACAAAAGGCGGGGTACCTCTTGGGCTCTACAGAGCAGTACTTC
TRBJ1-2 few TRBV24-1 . CATSAGLDYGYTF TGTGCCACCAGTGCAGGGTTGGACTATGGCTACACCTTC
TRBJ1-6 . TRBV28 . CASSFRGGNSPLHF TGTGCCAGCAGTTTTCGCGGGGGTAATTCACCCCTCCACTTT
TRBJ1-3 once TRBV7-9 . CASSLYQTAGNTIYF TGTGCCAGCAGCTTATATCAGACGGCTGGAAACACCATATATTTT
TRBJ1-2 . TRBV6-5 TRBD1 CASTLDRAMGYTF TGTGCCAGCACTTTGGACAGGGCGATGGGCTACACCTTC
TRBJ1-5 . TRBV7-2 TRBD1 CASSSLRGQFGQPQHF TGTGCCAGCAGCTCCCTTAGGGGACAGTTTGGTCAGCCCCAGCATTTT
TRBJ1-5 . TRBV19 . CASSIIGWGGQPQHF TGTGCCAGTAGTATAATCGGGTGGGGAGGTCAGCCCCAGCATTTT
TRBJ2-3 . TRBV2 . CASTGPAGDTQYF TGTGCCAGCACCGGCCCAGCAGGAGATACGCAGTATTTT
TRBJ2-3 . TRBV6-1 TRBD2 CASSALPGLATDTQYF TGTGCCAGCAGTGCGCTACCGGGACTAGCAACAGATACGCAGTATTTT
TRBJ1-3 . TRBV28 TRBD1 CASSSTGAHSGNTIYF TGTGCCAGCAGCTCAACAGGGGCTCACTCTGGAAACACCATATATTTT
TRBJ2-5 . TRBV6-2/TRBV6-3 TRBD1 CASSPLTGEDQETQYF TGTGCCAGCAGTCCCCTGACAGGGGAGGACCAAGAGACCCAGTACTTC
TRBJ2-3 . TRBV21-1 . CASSKVRGQGGTDTQYF TGTGCCAGCAGCAAAGTAAGAGGACAGGGTGGGACAGATACGCAGTATTTT
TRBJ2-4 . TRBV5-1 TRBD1 CASSPSGTGFNIQYF TGCGCCAGCAGCCCCTCCGGGACAGGGTTCAACATTCAGTACTTC
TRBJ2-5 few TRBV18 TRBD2 CASSPVPAGGYQETQYF TGTGCCAGCTCACCGGTGCCAGCGGGGGGGTACCAAGAGACCCAGTACTTC
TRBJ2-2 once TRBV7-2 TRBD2 CASSRSGGVRGELFF TGTGCCAGCAGCCGTAGCGGGGGGGTTCGCGGGGAGCTGTTTTTT
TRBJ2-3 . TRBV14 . CASSQADTQYF TGTGCCAGCAGCCAAGCGGATACGCAGTATTTT
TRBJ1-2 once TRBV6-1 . CASSEQGRGYTF TGTGCCAGCAGTGAACAGGGGCGCGGCTACACCTTC
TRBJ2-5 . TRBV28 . CASSYRARETQYF TGTGCCAGCAGTTACAGGGCTCGGGAGACCCAGTACTTC
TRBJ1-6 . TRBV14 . CASSTRDAVFFPLHF TGTGCCAGCAGCACCCGGGACGCGGTGTTTTTCCCCCTCCACTTT
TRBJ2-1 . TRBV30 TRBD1 CAWSVGQGINEQFF TGTGCCTGGAGTGTAGGACAGGGGATCAATGAGCAGTTCTTC
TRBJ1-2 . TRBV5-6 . CASSLRSRSNYGYTF TGTGCCAGCAGCTTGCGCTCCAGGTCTAACTATGGCTACACCTTC
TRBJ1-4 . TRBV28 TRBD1 CASSLTRGYEKLFF TGTGCCAGCAGTTTAACCAGGGGGTATGAAAAACTGTTTTTT
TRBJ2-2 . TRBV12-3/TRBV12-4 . CASSLSGAGELFF TGTGCCAGCAGTTTAAGTGGAGCCGGGGAGCTGTTTTTT
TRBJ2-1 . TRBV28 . CASSLGGPGDEQFF TGTGCCAGCAGTTTGGGGGGCCCCGGCGATGAGCAGTTCTTC
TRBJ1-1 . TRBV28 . CASWAGPVLNTEAFF TGTGCGAGCTGGGCGGGGCCCGTCTTGAACACTGAAGCTTTCTTT
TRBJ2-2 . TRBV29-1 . CSGGPQSGLGELFF TGCAGCGGCGGACCCCAATCTGGGCTCGGGGAGCTGTTTTTT
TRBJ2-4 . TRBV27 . CASSPAKTSVRDIQYF TGTGCCAGCAGTCCCGCGAAGACGAGTGTAAGGGACATTCAGTACTTC
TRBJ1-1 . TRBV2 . CASSEIGGVDTEAFF TGTGCCAGCAGTGAAATCGGGGGGGTTGACACTGAAGCTTTCTTT
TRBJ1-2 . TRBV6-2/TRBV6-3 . CASSYTLASNYGYTF TGTGCCAGCAGTTACACCTTGGCCTCTAACTATGGCTACACCTTC
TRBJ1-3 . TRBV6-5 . CASRKDRDTGNTIYF TGTGCCAGCAGAAAAGACCGGGACACTGGAAACACCATATATTTT
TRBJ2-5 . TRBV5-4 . CASSLTVTETQYF TGTGCCAGCAGCTTAACAGTTACGGAGACCCAGTACTTC
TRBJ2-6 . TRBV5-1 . CASSLHRASGANVLTF TGCGCCAGCAGCTTACACAGGGCTAGTGGGGCCAACGTCCTGACTTTC
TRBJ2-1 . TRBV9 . CASSVGQGGDEQFF TGTGCCAGCAGCGTGGGCCAGGGAGGAGATGAGCAGTTCTTC
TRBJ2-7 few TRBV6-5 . CASSYLALEQYF TGTGCCAGCAGTTATCTCGCCCTCGAGCAGTACTTC
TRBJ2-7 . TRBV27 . CASRERGPYEQYF TGTGCCAGCAGAGAGAGAGGGCCCTACGAGCAGTACTTC
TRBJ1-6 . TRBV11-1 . CASSSHLGKHSPLHF TGTGCCAGCAGCTCGCACCTTGGGAAACATTCACCCCTCCACTTT
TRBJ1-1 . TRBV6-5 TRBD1 CASTQGQPNTEAFF TGTGCCAGCACCCAGGGACAGCCGAACACTGAAGCTTTCTTT
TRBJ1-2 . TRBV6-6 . CASSRRTDNLLNYGYTF TGTGCCAGCAGTCGGCGGACGGATAACCTATTGAACTATGGCTACACCTTC
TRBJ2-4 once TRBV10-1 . CASSNLNRDKNIQYF TGCGCCAGCAGTAACCTAAACAGGGATAAAAACATTCAGTACTTC
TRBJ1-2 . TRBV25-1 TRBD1 CASSNTGVYGYTF TGTGCCAGCAGCAATACAGGGGTTTATGGCTACACCTTC
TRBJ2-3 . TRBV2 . CASSKPGRADTQYF TGTGCCAGCAGTAAGCCTGGAAGGGCAGATACGCAGTATTTT
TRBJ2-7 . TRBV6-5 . CASSPTGEQYF TGTGCCAGCAGTCCCACAGGCGAGCAGTACTTC